Presented here are 19 T cell receptor beta chains from one specimen sequenced in a study of post-analysis software for immune sequencing data. General study points: In patients, about five TRBV segments were more frequent than in controls, with TRBV5-6, TRBV5-1 and TRBV20-1 among them.

The library was made from cDNA and included unique molecular identifiers. From the PCR reads, TCRdb called clonotypes with MiXCR, one entry per CDR3 protein. The sample holds over 700,000 distinct CDR3 sequences, roughly 27% seen once. Antigens of these TCRs are unknown. The specimen was blood. These receptors all stem from a girl aged 5-17 years with multiple sclerosis.

The chain employs TRBV18 and TRBJ1-1; D might be TRBD1 (5 bases). The CDR3 is 14 amino acids. V was shortened by 1 base and J by 2 bases, with 8 bases between the two germline ends. Germline CDR1 reads KGHSH; CDR2 reads LQKENI. The CDR3 DNA is TGTGCCAGCTCACCACGGGGGGACAACACTGAAGCTTTCTTT. Translation gives CASSPRGDNTEAFF.

For this clonotype: With a much larger clone just one base away, this may be a read error. This rearrangement joins TRBV20-1 to TRBJ2-1, with D hard to call. The CDR3 extends over 15 amino acids. CDR1 and CDR2 from the germline V gene are DFQATT and SNEGSKA (reference sequence). The CDR3 DNA reads as TGCAGTGCTAGAGAGAGATCCTCCTCCTACAATGAGAAGTTCTTC. The encoded protein is CSARERSSSYNEKFF.

V is TRBV12-3 or TRBV12-4 and J is TRBJ1-5; D is uncertain. The CDR3 contains 14 residues. V lost 1 base, J lost 5 bases, and 9 bases lay in between. CDR3 residues: CASSLEPRYQPQHF. CDR3 bases: TGTGCCAGCAGTTTAGAACCACGATATCAGCCCCAGCATTTT.

The chain recombines TRBV20-1 with TRBJ2-7; TRBD1 is a possible D gene (6 bases). With the DNA end fitting TRBJ2-4 better, the J assignment may be wrong. This CDR3 contains 16 residues. Germline V CDR1 and CDR2: DFQATT, SNEGSKA (reference sequence). CDR3 sequence reads: CSASVQGQMAKNIQYF. The CDR3 bases are TGCAGTGCTAGTGTCCAGGGGCAAATGGCCAAAAACATTCAGTACTTC.

This clonotype was seen a few times. The genes are TRBV9 and TRBJ2-7; D unresolved. Trimming left V 0 bases short and J 6 bases short, with 16 bases between. Per germline, CDR1 SGDLS and CDR2 YYNGEE. This CDR3 comprises 15 residues. CDR3 sequence reads: CASSVGASLSSEQYF. Here the CDR3 DNA reads TGTGCCAGCAGCGTAGGGGCCTCTCTCTCTTCCGAGCAGTACTTC.

V usage is TRBV6-6 and J usage is TRBJ1-5, with D perhaps matching TRBD1 (5 bases). V was trimmed by 2 bases and J by 6 bases, leaving 11 bases between them. CDR3 length: 14 residues. Germline assignment: CDR1 MNHNY and CDR2 SVGAGI (reference sequence). The chain's CDR3 is CASSYRGQGQPQHF. The CDR3 DNA follows: TGTGCCAGCAGTTACCGCGGGCAGGGTCAGCCCCAGCATTTT.

This clonotype has more than one count but fewer than ten. The chain has TRBV28 and TRBJ2-5, with D possibly being TRBD1 (8 bases). The V gene lost 4 bases and the J gene lost 7 bases, with 16 bases spanning the gap. This CDR3 is built from 14 residues. In germline, CDR1 is MDHEN, CDR2 SYDVKM. The CDR3 nucleotides are TGTGCCAGCAGTTCGCCGACAGGGGAGGGGACCCAGTACTTC. It encodes CASSSPTGEGTQYF.

This clonotype was observed a handful of times. The chain links TRBV24-1 to TRBJ2-3; possible D gene TRBD2, 5 bases. V was trimmed by 1 base and J by 8 bases, leaving 12 bases between them. The CDR3 runs 14 residues. Germline-derived CDR1 and CDR2 are KGHDR and SFDVKD. The CDR3 is CATSDFGSSGTQYF. CDR3 sequence (DNA): TGTGCCACCAGTGATTTCGGATCAAGCGGTACGCAGTATTTT.

This clonotype was detected ten times or more. The rearrangement joins TRBV4-1 to TRBJ1-2; D is perhaps TRBD1 (5 bases). V gave up 2 bases and J gave up 3 bases, with 13 bases separating them. Germline CDR1 reads MGHRA; CDR2 reads YSYEKL. The CDR3 extends over 15 amino acids. CDR3 in amino acids: CASSQPAGAYYGYTF. Here the CDR3 DNA reads TGCGCCAGCAGCCAACCGGCTGGGGCTTACTATGGCTACACCTTC.

The rearrangement joins TRBV27 to TRBJ2-1; D is unresolved. The CDR3 covers 11 residues. V lost 3 bases to trimming and J lost 8 bases, with 5 bases between them. In germline, CDR1 is MNHEY, CDR2 SMNVEV (reference sequence). CDR3 coding DNA: TGTGCCAGCAGTTTTGGTCATGAGCAGTTCTTC. Translating it yields CASSFGHEQFF.

This clonotype has only a few counts. The chain carries TRBV5-1 and TRBJ1-1, with 12 bases fitting TRBD1. J gave up 10 bases and V 5 bases, and 9 bases lay outside the gene matches. Germline values: CDR1 SGHRS, CDR2 YFSETQ. The CDR3 spans 14 residues. The CDR3 sequence is CASRPGTGGLGAFF. The CDR3 DNA sequence: TGCGCCAGCAGGCCCGGGACAGGGGGCTTAGGAGCTTTCTTT. The full variable domain, its missing parts supplied by reference TRBV5-1 and TRBJ1-1, is KAGVTQTPRYLIKTRGQQVTLSCSPISGHRSVSWYQQTPGQGLQFLFEYFSETQRNKGNFPGRFSGRQFSNSRSEMNVSTLELGDSALYLCASRPGTGGLGAFFGQGTRLTVV.

The J gene is TRBJ2-3, the V gene TRBV6-2 or TRBV6-3; 8 bases match TRBD2. J lost 6 bases, V lost 8 bases, and 13 bases had no gene match. Germline CDR1 MNHEY, CDR2 SVGEGT. CDR3 length equals 15 residues. The CDR3 sequence is CASPVQAGVQDTQYF. For the CDR3, the DNA is TGTGCCAGCCCAGTTCAAGCGGGAGTACAGGATACGCAGTATTTT.

The V call is TRBV7-9, the J call TRBJ1-4; D is unresolved. The CDR3 runs to 14 residues. Trimming removed 5 bases at V and 8 bases at J, with 15 bases between. The germline V gene has CDR1 SEHNR and CDR2 FQNEAQ (reference sequence). CDR3 sequence reads: CASSPGSAREKLFF. CDR3 DNA sequence: TGTGCCAGCAGCCCCGGTTCGGCCCGAGAAAAACTGTTTTTT.

This clonotype appeared many times. The J gene is TRBJ2-1, the V gene TRBV12-3 or TRBV12-4; D ambiguous. Deletions cut 2 bases from V and 5 bases from J, with 7 bases between. The CDR3 has 13 amino acids. The CDR3 sequence is CASSLWADNEQFF. The CDR3 nucleotides read TGTGCCAGCAGTTTATGGGCAGACAATGAGCAGTTCTTC.

This clonotype was seen only a few times. The chain joins TRBV4-1 to TRBJ2-5; D is tentatively TRBD1 or TRBD2 (6 bases each). This CDR3 has 16 amino acids. CDR1 MGHRA and CDR2 YSYEKL come from the germline V gene. Trimming shortened V by 1 base and J by 1 base, and 13 bases separated the two germline ends. CDR3 in amino acids: CASSQASGAGQETQYF. The DNA of the CDR3 is TGCGCCAGCAGCCAAGCGTCGGGGGCCGGCCAAGAGACCCAGTACTTC.

This clonotype was recorded at least ten times. The gene calls are TRBV4-1 and TRBJ1-2; D perhaps matches TRBD1 (5 bases). The germline V and J ends were trimmed by 1 base and 2 bases, with 23 bases remaining between them. The CDR3 covers 19 residues. The germline V gene encodes CDR1 MGHRA and CDR2 YSYEKL. In DNA, the CDR3 is TGCGCCAGCAGCCAAGGACGGCTCCCGGTCAGGGCACCCAACTATGGCTACACCTTC. Protein product: CASSQGRLPVRAPNYGYTF.

The chain joins TRBV2 to TRBJ1-2; 7 nucleotides agree with TRBD1. This CDR3 has 13 amino acids. Trimming at V came to 6 bases and at J to 7 bases, leaving 8 bases not matched to a gene. The germline V gene has CDR1 SNHLY and CDR2 FYNNEI. The CDR3: CASRETGTAGYTF. In nucleotides, the CDR3 is TGTGCCAGCAGAGAGACCGGGACAGCTGGCTACACCTTC.

This chain joins TRBV25-1 and TRBJ2-1, with D possibly being TRBD1 (6 bases). The CDR3 length is 17 residues. The ends were cut back, 3 bases at V and 3 bases at J, with 18 bases in the middle. The germline V gene encodes CDR1 MGHDK and CDR2 SYGVNS. The DNA for the CDR3 is TGTGCCAGCAGTGAGCGACAGACAGGTCGAGACTACAATGAGCAGTTCTTC. This encodes CASSERQTGRDYNEQFF.

In DNA, the CDR3 is TGTGCCAGCAGCTTGGGGGCGGGAGGTTGGCAGTTCTTC. Translated: CASSLGAGGWQFF. This rearrangement joins TRBV11-3 to TRBJ2-1; TRBD2 agrees at 8 bases. The junction had 7 bases not matched to a gene; V was cut back by 3 bases and J by 12 bases. In germline, CDR1 is SGHNT, CDR2 YENEEA. This CDR3 has 13 amino acids.